The 21 T cell receptor beta chains listed next were all sequenced from one sample in a study of shared clonotypes between healthy human individuals. Profiled with immunoSEQ multiplex PCR; TCRdb holds only in-frame clones, not every one. The sample contains more than 2 million clones, around 93% of which appear only once. Naive CD8 cells were CD45RO-negative, positively selected for CCR7, excluding terminally differentiated effector memory CD45RA+ cells. Sequencing was carried out using naive CD8+ T cells from PBMCs. Receptors originate from a man aged 18-30 years in good health. Some clones in this sample may be carry-over from other donors' samples.

Written as DNA, the CDR3 is TGTGCCAGCAGCTTGCTTCTGGCCCGGCCGGGGGAGCAGTACTTC. It codes for CASSLLLARPGEQYF. The chain recombines TRBV5-4 with TRBJ2-7; a possible D gene is TRBD2 (5 bases). The germline gives CDR1 SGHNT, CDR2 YYREEE (reference sequence). This CDR3 region has 15 residues. V was trimmed by 1 base and J by 7 bases, leaving 18 bases between them.

This chain joins TRBV4-1 and TRBJ1-1, with D hard to call. The germline V gene has CDR1 MGHRA and CDR2 YSYEKL. The V end lost 0 bases, the J end lost 5 bases, and 10 bases lay between the germline ends. This CDR3 is 14 amino acids long. The CDR3 DNA is TGCGCCAGCAGCCAAGATGCACGTGGGACTGAAGCTTTCTTT. Its translation is CASSQDARGTEAFF.

The CDR3 bases are TGTGCCAGCAGCGCCCCTGGCTTGGGGGCAGATACGCAGTATTTT. Translation gives CASSAPGLGADTQYF. This chain links TRBV9 with TRBJ2-3; TRBD1 or TRBD2 may be the D gene (5 bases each). V lost 3 bases and J 4 bases, leaving 15 bases between the germline ends. Germline V gene lookup returns CDR1 SGDLS and CDR2 YYNGEE. This CDR3 has 15 amino acids.

This chain uses TRBV28 with TRBJ1-5; maybe TRBD1 (5 bases). V lost 5 bases to trimming and J lost 0 bases, with 20 bases between them. Per the germline V gene, CDR1 is MDHEN and CDR2 is SYDVKM. The length of the CDR3 is 18 residues. The CDR3 protein is CASSPRSSPRGSNQPQHF. The CDR3 bases are TGTGCCAGCAGTCCCAGGTCCTCCCCGAGGGGTAGCAATCAGCCCCAGCATTTT.

The J gene is TRBJ1-1, the V gene TRBV5-5; D remains unclear. CDR3 length: 10 residues. Trimming left V 6 bases short and J 11 bases short, with 11 bases between. Germline V gene sequence: CDR1 SGHKS, CDR2 YYEKEE (reference sequence). The CDR3 nucleotides read TGTGCCAGCACCCTCCAGGCGGCTTTCTTT. It codes for CASTLQAAFF.

J is TRBJ1-1 and V is TRBV19, with D tentatively TRBD1 (5 bases). The CDR3 has 15 amino acids. Trimming took off 5 bases at V and 5 bases at J, with 18 bases between the two ends. Germline CDR1 and CDR2: LNHDA and SQIVND (reference sequence). Here the CDR3 reads CASSPRRGRVTEAFF. CDR3 nucleotides: TGTGCCAGTAGTCCCCGGAGGGGAAGGGTAACTGAAGCTTTCTTT.

The V gene is TRBV14, the J gene TRBJ2-1, with 9 bases fitting TRBD2. This CDR3 is 17 amino acids long. Per the germline V gene, CDR1 is SGHDN and CDR2 is FVKESK. Germline trimming cut 0 bases from V and 10 bases from J; bases unmatched to any gene: 13. CDR3 in amino acids: CASSQDPWIAGVQEQFF. The CDR3 DNA sequence: TGTGCCAGCAGCCAAGATCCCTGGATAGCGGGAGTTCAAGAGCAGTTCTTC.

The chain has TRBV7-9 and TRBJ2-7, with D possibly being TRBD1 or TRBD2 (5 bases each). V dropped 0 bases and J dropped 5 bases, with 14 bases sitting between them. The length of the CDR3 is 15 residues. Per germline, CDR1 SEHNR and CDR2 FQNEAQ (reference sequence). The CDR3: CASSLAQGVKDEQYF. The CDR3 DNA follows: TGTGCCAGCAGCTTAGCGCAGGGAGTTAAGGACGAGCAGTACTTC.

The CDR3 is CASSQEPGGSLSSYEQYF. In DNA, the CDR3 is TGCGCCAGCAGCCAAGAGCCGGGAGGATCCTTAAGCTCCTACGAGCAGTACTTC. The rearrangement links TRBV4-3 to TRBJ2-7; TRBD2 agrees at 7 bases. The CDR3 totals 18 residues. The ends lost 0 bases at V and 0 bases at J; junction bases unmatched: 11. CDR1 LGHNA and CDR2 YSLEER come from the germline V gene.

This chain uses TRBV7-9 with TRBJ1-6; tentatively, D is TRBD1 (5 bases). Between the trimmed V and J ends, which lost 6 bases and 7 bases, there was a span of 16 bases. The germline gives CDR1 SEHNR, CDR2 FQNEAQ (reference sequence). The CDR3 runs to 15 residues. The CDR3 protein is CASRSRDGENSPLHF. The CDR3 DNA sequence: TGTGCCAGCAGGTCCCGGGACGGCGAAAATTCACCCCTCCACTTT.

The rearrangement joins TRBV15 to TRBJ2-5; D remains ambiguous. V shed 0 bases and J shed 1 base, with 12 bases lying between them. CDR3 length equals 16 residues. From germline, CDR1 is LNHNV and CDR2 YYDKDF (reference sequence). The DNA of the CDR3 is TGTGCCACCAGCAGAGATGGTTCGTTGGGCCAAGAGACCCAGTACTTC. This codes for CATSRDGSLGQETQYF.

This chain uses TRBV19 with TRBJ1-1; TRBD1 might be the D (6 bases). Trimming cost V 6 bases and J 8 bases, with 22 bases left between them. Germline values: CDR1 LNHDA, CDR2 SQIVND (reference sequence). This CDR3 region has 15 residues. The CDR3 loop is CASSHPPAGGGEAFF. In DNA form, the CDR3 reads TGTGCCAGTAGCCATCCACCCGCGGGGGGCGGAGAAGCTTTCTTT.

The chain joins TRBV7-2 to TRBJ2-7; TRBD1 might be the D (6 bases). The V gene's germline CDR1 is SGHTA and CDR2 FQGNSA. The CDR3 consists of 15 residues. Trimming removed 5 bases at V and 5 bases at J, with 19 bases between. DNA for the CDR3: TGTGCCAGCAGCCCGGACAGACGTACGCCCGACGAGCAGTACTTC. Residues: CASSPDRRTPDEQYF.

The chain carries TRBV4-3 and TRBJ2-5, with 7 bases matching TRBD2. The germline CDR1 and CDR2 sequences are LGHNA and YSLEER. J gave up 5 bases and V 1 base, and 10 bases lay outside the gene matches. The CDR3 covers 16 residues. The CDR3 sequence is CASSQGAGVGLETQYF. CDR3 DNA: TGCGCCAGCAGCCAAGGGGCGGGAGTGGGGCTCGAGACCCAGTACTTC.

This rearrangement joins TRBV6-5 to TRBJ2-3; D ambiguous. Trimming shortened V by 2 bases and J by 0 bases, and 9 bases separated the two germline ends. The CDR3 contains 15 residues. Germline assignment: CDR1 MNHEY and CDR2 SVGAGI. For the CDR3, the DNA is TGTGCCAGCAGTTACAGTCCTGCGAGCACAGATACGCAGTATTTT. This translates into CASSYSPASTDTQYF.

The chain couples TRBV4-1 to TRBJ2-7; D ambiguous. Germline V gene sequence: CDR1 MGHRA, CDR2 YSYEKL. The V and J ends lost 1 base and 0 bases respectively, with 10 bases between them. The CDR3 covers 15 residues. CDR3 bases: TGCGCCAGCAGCCAAGTGCCCAAGACCTCCTACGAGCAGTACTTC. This encodes CASSQVPKTSYEQYF.

The chain is built from TRBV7-3 and TRBJ1-1; D call uncertain. The germline CDR1 and CDR2 sequences are SGHTA and FQGTGA. Trimming pared 5 bases from V and 4 bases from J, leaving 17 bases between. The CDR3 runs 15 residues. CDR3 sequence reads: CASSAWRLGRTEAFF. The CDR3 DNA follows: TGTGCCAGCAGCGCCTGGAGGCTCGGTCGCACTGAAGCTTTCTTT.

The J gene is TRBJ2-7, the V gene TRBV7-2; 9 bases agree with TRBD2. This CDR3 has 18 residues. Germline V gene data show CDR1 as SGHTA and CDR2 as FQGNSA. With 1 base clipped from V and 5 bases from J, the junction kept 15 bases outside the gene matches. In DNA form, the CDR3 reads TGTGCCAGCAGCTTAGTTGGGTCGGGTAGCGGGAGTAGAAACGAGCAGTACTTC. Encoded protein: CASSLVGSGSGSRNEQYF.

On this clone: The sample carries other DNA sequences with the same CDR3. This sequence joins TRBV29-1 and TRBJ2-1; D gene unclear. This CDR3 region has 10 residues. The germline V gene encodes CDR1 SQVTM and CDR2 ANQGSEA. V was clipped by 6 bases and J by 8 bases, with 8 bases between them. The chain's CDR3 is CSVRGDEQFF. CDR3 DNA sequence: TGCAGCGTCCGAGGCGATGAGCAGTTCTTC.

The CDR3 here is CASSLGRPGYSEAFF. CDR3 in DNA: TGTGCCAGCAGCTTAGGTCGCCCCGGGTACAGTGAAGCTTTCTTT. The chain links TRBV13 to TRBJ1-1; D unresolved. Trimming took 0 bases from V and 7 from J, leaving 15 bases between them. Germline V gene sequence: CDR1 PRHDT, CDR2 FYEKMQ (reference sequence). The CDR3 loop spans 15 amino acids.

The chain is built from TRBV28 and TRBJ2-7; D is tentatively TRBD1 or TRBD2 (7 bases each). Germline V gives CDR1 MDHEN, CDR2 SYDVKM. The CDR3 has 15 residues. V lost 8 bases, J lost 6 bases, and 23 bases lay in between. The DNA for the CDR3 is TGTGCCAGCCACGCCGTGGGGGACAGCGGGGTCGAGCAGTACTTC. Its translation: CASHAVGDSGVEQYF.